This T cell receptor beta chain was observed in a study of T cell responses to AZD1222 COVID-19 vaccine. Study-wide findings and caveats: Just five to seven people given AZD1222 tested seropositive at baseline. The study sampled repertoires only after the peak T cell response. White British people made up most donors, females outnumbered males, and clonal diversity was possibly underestimated.

Researchers grouped second doses given at about 4 or about 12 weeks into one pool. Produced via immunoSEQ multiplex PCR; TCRdb's table is partial and in-frame only. The table includes 100,000 to 150,000 clones, around 92% detected once. CDR1 is SGHRS, CDR2 YFSETQ, per germline. The ends lost 0 bases at V and 4 bases at J; junction bases unmatched: 5. This CDR3 is 16 amino acids long. Comment on this clone: Its antigen is still unknown.

Specimen: peripheral blood, collected 28 days after the second AZD1222 dose. The receptor was derived from an adult who received the AZD1222 COVID-19 vaccine. This chain connects TRBV5-1 to TRBJ2-5, with TRBD2 identical over 11 bases. The CDR3 region is CASSLDRLAGRETQYF. The CDR3 nucleotides read TGCGCCAGCAGCTTGGACCGACTAGCGGGAAGAGAGACCCAGTACTTC.